Shown below are 10 T cell receptor beta chains from a single sample sequenced in a study of cytomegalovirus exposure and HLA in healthy donors. The PCR was carried out with 60 Vbeta primers and 13 Jbeta primers. TCRdb keeps only in-frame clones here, not all; method: immunoSEQ multiplex PCR. The table has over 95,000 clones, approximately 69% seen once. Source material: PBMCs. These receptors were taken from a woman aged 40 to 50 in good health and CMV-seropositive.

V and J are TRBV27 and TRBJ2-1; 9 positions agree with TRBD1. Germline CDR1 reads MNHEY; CDR2 reads SMNVEV (reference sequence). This CDR3 spans 15 amino acids. The V segment lost 2 bases and the J segment 9 bases; nucleotides outside the gene matches: 8. CDR3 bases: TGTGCCAGCAGTTTAGGGGACAGGGCGTCTGGTGAGCAGTTCTTC. Translated: CASSLGDRASGEQFF.

The chain employs TRBV4-1 and TRBJ1-5; TRBD1 matches 7 bases. Germline V lookup: CDR1 MGHRA, CDR2 YSYEKL. The CDR3 extends over 16 amino acids. The junction had 8 bases not matched to a gene; V was cut back by 0 bases and J by 6 bases. The CDR3 coding sequence is TGCGCCAGCAGCCAAGAGGGCAGGGGGGAAGGTCAGCCCCAGCATTTT. Translation gives CASSQEGRGEGQPQHF.

DNA for the CDR3: TGCGCCAGCAGCTTGACTGGGACAGGGGTCTCCAATGAGCAGTTCTTC. Its translation: CASSLTGTGVSNEQFF. This chain joins TRBV5-1 and TRBJ2-1; 10 bases are shared with TRBD1. J gave up 6 bases and V 1 base, and 7 bases lay outside the gene matches. This CDR3 comprises 16 residues. From germline, CDR1 is SGHRS and CDR2 YFSETQ.

CDR3 coding DNA: TGTGCCAGCAGTGCACCAAGACAGGGGGGAGATGGCTACACCTTC. Translating gives CASSAPRQGGDGYTF. The rearrangement uses TRBV28 and TRBJ1-2; TRBD1 matches 9 bases. Germline lookup yields CDR1 MDHEN and CDR2 SYDVKM. The CDR3 runs 15 residues. J was trimmed by 6 bases and V by 5 bases; bases with no gene match: 10.

The chain uses TRBV4-1 and TRBJ1-5; 7 positions agree with TRBD1. The CDR3 loop spans 15 amino acids. J lost 4 bases, V lost 2 bases, and 5 bases had no gene match. The V gene's germline CDR1 is MGHRA and CDR2 YSYEKL. The chain's CDR3 is CASSQMGQKNQPQHF. The CDR3 coding sequence is TGCGCCAGCAGCCAAATGGGACAGAAAAATCAGCCCCAGCATTTT.

V usage is TRBV18 and J usage is TRBJ1-5; D is ambiguous. CDR1 is KGHSH and CDR2 is LQKENI in the germline V gene. CDR3 length equals 12 residues. Trimming cost V 3 bases and J 3 bases, with 3 bases left between them. The CDR3 region is CASSPYNQPQHF. The CDR3 DNA sequence: TGTGCCAGCTCACCGTACAATCAGCCCCAGCATTTT.

This clone was recorded only once. This chain links TRBV5-6 with TRBJ1-6; 9 positions match TRBD1. The CDR3 consists of 15 residues. Germline V gene data show CDR1 as SGHDT and CDR2 as YYEEEE. V gave up 1 base and J gave up 9 bases; unmatched junction bases: 5. The CDR3 region is CASSLLDRGGSPLHF. The CDR3 nucleotides read TGTGCCAGCAGCTTGTTGGACAGGGGTGGTTCACCCCTCCACTTT.

V is TRBV5-1 and J is TRBJ2-5; TRBD1 matches 7 bases. The DNA matches TRBJ2-7 better at its end, which makes the J call doubtful. Looked up from germline, CDR1 is SGHRS and CDR2 is YFSETQ. This CDR3 comprises 14 residues. CDR3 protein: CASRRLTGDHEQYF. The CDR3, as DNA: TGCGCCAGCAGGAGGCTAACAGGGGACCACGAGCAGTACTTC.

DNA of the CDR3: TGTGCCAGTATCGGGACAGGGAACGAGCAGTACTTC. The encoded protein is CASIGTGNEQYF. The rearrangement joins TRBV19 to TRBJ2-7, with TRBD1 matching over 9 bases. Trimming took 7 bases from V and 5 from J; bases not matched to a gene: 3. This CDR3 is 12 amino acids long. In germline, CDR1 is LNHDA, CDR2 SQIVND (reference sequence).

This chain connects TRBV18 to TRBJ1-5; weak D call: TRBD1 (5 bases). Germline-derived CDR1 and CDR2 are KGHSH and LQKENI. The V end was cut by 3 bases, the J end by 5 bases, with 17 bases between. CDR3 length equals 16 residues. The CDR3 bases are TGTGCCAGCTCACCTTCTGGGGCCCGTTATGATCAGCCCCAGCATTTT. It specifies CASSPSGARYDQPQHF.